This TCR beta chain was retrieved from a study of T-cell memory formation after mild COVID-19 (dated by TCRdb to the early 2020s). Study-level background: Most TCR sequence clusters were specific to one of the two donors. Two young, previously healthy adult volunteers made up the cohort, one male and one female. In two donors, T-cell clones that expanded and contracted after mild COVID-19 were tracked by sequencing TCRalpha and TCRbeta repertoires over time.

Ficoll-Paque density gradient centrifugation was the method used to isolate PBMCs. Reading from cysteine to phenylalanine, the CDR3 counts 16 amino acids. The retained sequence is limited to the CDR3, 48 bases, with the frame set at the first base. V lost 4 bases and J lost 1 base; the stretch between them is 14 bases long. The germline V gene specifies SGHRS as CDR1 and YFSETQ as CDR2. Summary of the overall study and its limitations: Balanced CD4/CD8 phenotypes were observed for clones contracting from day 15 to 85, whereas a bias towards CD4+ was observed for a second wave of clones expanding from day 15 to 37. Only a couple of mild cases were covered in the study, and larger cohorts including severe cases with pre-infection samples were considered necessary. Contracting CD4+ clones were found mainly in CM and EM memory subsets, while CD8+ clones were enriched in EMRA. SARS-CoV-2 specificity of the second-wave clones peaking on day 37 was not confirmed. Some responding clones were found in pre-infection memory, which suggests that pre-existing cross-reactive memory T cells took part in the SARS-CoV-2 response.

A note on this clonotype: No antigen is known for it. No per-base quality is available; no much larger clone lies one base away.

Sequencing instrument: Illumina NovaSeq 6000. Using 5'RACE with constant-segment primers, TCRalpha and TCRbeta cDNA libraries were constructed, with sample barcodes and unique molecular identifiers added in the process. Trizol reagent was used to extract RNA from every sample. The libraries were amplified in two PCR steps, and the second step added a second sample barcode and Illumina TruSeq adapters. The libraries were sequenced on an Illumina NovaSeq using 2 x 150 bp paired-end reads. Turning to the authors' computational methods: With migec v1.2.7, reads were demultiplexed and then collapsed into UMI-guided consensus sequences. Using mixcr v2.1.11, UMI consensuses were aligned to TRA and TRB V and J templates and then assembled into clonotypes. A clonotype was counted as expanded or contracted only if both edgeR and NoisET called the change significant, with noise models trained on biological replicates. For edgeR calls, the cutoffs were a false discovery rate-adjusted p below 0.01 and a log2 fold-change threshold of 1. As an exploratory analysis of dynamics, max-normalized trajectories of the 1000 most abundant clonotypes were examined by PCA with hierarchical clustering. Separately sequenced CD4+ and CD8+ repertoires were used to assign the CD4 or CD8 phenotype of responding clones. TCRdb passed the public sequencing reads through fastp at Q25 and MiXCR, retaining productive beta sequences. Rows are unified per CDR3 protein, each entry keeping the most common DNA and genes. The V and J calls were not made by the authors but by TCRdb's processing. The sample table holds some 120,000 distinct CDR3 sequences, of which around 15% were seen once. The ten top clones hold 5.2% of the sample.

The origin of this receptor is a man between 18 and 29 years old who had mild COVID-19 (a few samples of this study predate the infection). The sample titles of this study are shuffled in the database, so cell type and time point are left out; the donor was told from shared clones. Rearrangement joined TRBV5-1 to TRBJ2-2; TRBD2 is a possible D gene, resting on 6 matching bases. The sequencing sample was made of PBMCs or a T cell subset sorted from them (not recorded which). The encoded CDR3 is CASSPEGLQNTGELFF. The nucleotide sequence is given as TGCGCCAGCAGCCCTGAGGGACTTCAGAACACCGGGGAGCTGTTTTTT. The CDR3, completed at both ends by the reference TRBV5-1 and TRBJ2-2 genes, gives the full variable domain KAGVTQTPRYLIKTRGQQVTLSCSPISGHRSVSWYQQTPGQGLQFLFEYFSETQRNKGNFPGRFSGRQFSNSRSEMNVSTLELGDSALYLCASSPEGLQNTGELFFGEGSRLTVL.